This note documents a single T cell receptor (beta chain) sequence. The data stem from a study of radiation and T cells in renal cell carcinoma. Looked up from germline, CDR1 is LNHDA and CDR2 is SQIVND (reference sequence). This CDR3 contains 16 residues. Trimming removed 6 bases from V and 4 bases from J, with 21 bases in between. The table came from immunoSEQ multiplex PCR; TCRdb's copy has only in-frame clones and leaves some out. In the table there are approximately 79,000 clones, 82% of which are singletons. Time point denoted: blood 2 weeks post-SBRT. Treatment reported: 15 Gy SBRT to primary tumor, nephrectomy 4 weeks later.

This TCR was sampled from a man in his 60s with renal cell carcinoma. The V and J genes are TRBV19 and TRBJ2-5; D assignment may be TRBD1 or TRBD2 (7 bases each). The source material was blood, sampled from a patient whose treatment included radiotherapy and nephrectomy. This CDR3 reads CASRGQGGRGGETQYF. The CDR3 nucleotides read TGTGCCAGTAGAGGTCAGGGGGGGCGCGGAGGAGAGACCCAGTACTTC.